These T cell receptor beta chains were read from a single sample in a study of glioma-infiltrating T cells after dendritic cell vaccination. Repertoires were generated with immunoSEQ multiplex PCR, while TCRdb's copy carries only in-frame clones and drops some. The data hold over 65,000 clones, with 75% to 90% observed a single time. The sequences come from blood, collected after dendritic cell vaccination. These receptors all come from a human donor with glioblastoma. Both conserved end residues are part of each CDR3. D genes are given only for firm matches. Clone size is given for some rows only: seen once, a few or many times, or a class if the clone is expanded.

clone_size: .
j_call: TRBJ1-5
v_call: TRBV19
d_call: TRBD1
cdr3_aa: CASTPWQGAYQPQHF
cdr3_nt: TGTGCCAGTACGCCGTGGCAGGGGGCCTATCAGCCCCAGCATTTT

clone_size: .
j_call: TRBJ1-5
v_call: TRBV19
d_call: TRBD1
cdr3_aa: CASSSNRGPGNQPQHF
cdr3_nt: TGTGCCAGTAGTTCCAACAGGGGGCCCGGCAATCAGCCCCAGCATTTT

clone_size: once
j_call: TRBJ2-3
v_call: TRBV5-1
d_call: .
cdr3_aa: CASSFGRDGTDTQYF
cdr3_nt: TGCGCCAGCAGCTTTGGGCGGGATGGGACAGATACGCAGTATTTT

clone_size: .
j_call: TRBJ2-7
v_call: TRBV29-1
d_call: TRBD2
cdr3_aa: CSVAGLAGHEQYF
cdr3_nt: TGCAGCGTTGCGGGACTAGCGGGTCACGAGCAGTACTTC

clone_size: once
j_call: TRBJ1-1
v_call: TRBV6-5
d_call: .
cdr3_aa: CASSSTVGQNTEAFF
cdr3_nt: TGTGCCAGCAGTTCAACGGTAGGACAGAACACTGAAGCTTTCTTT

clone_size: few
j_call: TRBJ1-3
v_call: TRBV30
d_call: .
cdr3_aa: CAWSVGGLYTIYF
cdr3_nt: TGTGCCTGGAGCGTGGGGGGGCTTTACACCATATATTTT

clone_size: .
j_call: TRBJ2-7
v_call: TRBV7-6
d_call: .
cdr3_aa: CASSLGGRYEQYF
cdr3_nt: TGTGCCAGCAGCTTAGGCGGGCGCTACGAGCAGTACTTC

clone_size: .
j_call: TRBJ2-1
v_call: TRBV4-2
d_call: TRBD2
cdr3_aa: CASSQDPPLAGKSYNEQFF
cdr3_nt: TGTGCCAGCAGCCAAGATCCTCCACTAGCGGGGAAATCCTACAATGAGCAGTTCTTC

clone_size: once
j_call: TRBJ2-1
v_call: TRBV5-1
d_call: TRBD2
cdr3_aa: CASSLEASGTYNEQFF
cdr3_nt: TGCGCCAGCAGCTTGGAGGCTAGCGGTACCTACAATGAGCAGTTCTTC

clone_size: .
j_call: TRBJ1-1
v_call: TRBV9
d_call: TRBD1
cdr3_aa: CASSETGGKTEAFF
cdr3_nt: TGTGCCAGCAGCGAGACAGGGGGCAAGACTGAAGCTTTCTTT

clone_size: .
j_call: TRBJ1-3
v_call: TRBV5-8
d_call: .
cdr3_aa: CASSLRGYTGNTIYF
cdr3_nt: TGTGCCAGCAGCTTGAGGGGGTACACTGGAAACACCATATATTTT

clone_size: .
j_call: TRBJ1-6
v_call: TRBV6-5
d_call: .
cdr3_aa: CASSYLSDTYNSPLHF
cdr3_nt: TGTGCCAGCAGTTACTTGAGTGACACCTATAATTCACCCCTCCACTTT

clone_size: .
j_call: TRBJ2-7
v_call: TRBV6-1
d_call: TRBD1
cdr3_aa: CASSEAGGIEQYF
cdr3_nt: TGTGCCAGCAGTGAGGCAGGGGGAATCGAGCAGTACTTC

clone_size: .
j_call: TRBJ2-5
v_call: TRBV7-3
d_call: TRBD1
cdr3_aa: CASSLGGWETQYF
cdr3_nt: TGTGCCAGCAGCCTAGGGGGCTGGGAGACCCAGTACTTC

clone_size: .
j_call: TRBJ1-1
v_call: TRBV28
d_call: TRBD1
cdr3_aa: CASSGQDPKAFF
cdr3_nt: TGTGCCAGCAGTGGACAGGACCCTAAAGCTTTCTTT

clone_size: .
j_call: TRBJ1-6
v_call: TRBV25-1
d_call: .
cdr3_aa: CASSDQGKGTRGSPLHF
cdr3_nt: TGTGCCAGCAGTGACCAGGGTAAAGGGACTCGGGGTTCACCCCTCCACTTT

clone_size: .
j_call: TRBJ1-1
v_call: TRBV9
d_call: .
cdr3_aa: CASSIGRGTEAFF
cdr3_nt: TGTGCCAGCAGCATTGGACGGGGGACTGAAGCTTTCTTT

clone_size: .
j_call: TRBJ2-7
v_call: TRBV6-1
d_call: .
cdr3_aa: CASNGGGIYEQYF
cdr3_nt: TGTGCCAGCAACGGGGGAGGAATCTACGAGCAGTACTTC

clone_size: .
j_call: TRBJ2-5
v_call: TRBV9
d_call: .
cdr3_aa: CASSVAGGHQETQYF
cdr3_nt: TGTGCCAGCAGCGTAGCTGGTGGGCACCAAGAGACCCAGTACTTC

clone_size: once
j_call: TRBJ1-1
v_call: TRBV5-1
d_call: TRBD1
cdr3_aa: CASSLTGGTEAFF
cdr3_nt: TGCGCCAGCAGCCTAACAGGGGGCACTGAAGCTTTCTTT

clone_size: .
j_call: TRBJ1-5
v_call: TRBV2
d_call: TRBD1
cdr3_aa: CASSVAGGNSNQPQHF
cdr3_nt: TGTGCCAGCAGTGTGGCAGGGGGGAATAGCAATCAGCCCCAGCATTTT

clone_size: .
j_call: TRBJ1-3
v_call: TRBV19
d_call: TRBD1
cdr3_aa: CASRTGGVSGNTIYF
cdr3_nt: TGTGCCAGCCGGACAGGGGGGGTATCTGGAAACACCATATATTTT

clone_size: once
j_call: TRBJ2-6
v_call: TRBV19
d_call: .
cdr3_aa: CASTRRAGANVLTF
cdr3_nt: TGTGCCAGTACCCGCAGGGCTGGGGCCAACGTCCTGACTTTC

clone_size: once
j_call: TRBJ2-5
v_call: TRBV5-1
d_call: .
cdr3_aa: CASSSGQTTQETQYF
cdr3_nt: TGCGCCAGCAGCTCCGGACAGACAACTCAAGAGACCCAGTACTTC

clone_size: .
j_call: TRBJ2-5
v_call: TRBV15
d_call: TRBD1
cdr3_aa: CATSSHRDRGYETQYF
cdr3_nt: TGTGCCACCAGCAGCCATCGGGACAGGGGATACGAGACCCAGTACTTC

clone_size: .
j_call: TRBJ2-1
v_call: TRBV9
d_call: .
cdr3_aa: CASSGTESSYNEQFF
cdr3_nt: TGTGCCAGCAGCGGGACAGAAAGCTCCTACAATGAGCAGTTCTTC

clone_size: .
j_call: TRBJ1-1
v_call: TRBV7-9
d_call: TRBD1
cdr3_aa: CASSWTGRGTEAFF
cdr3_nt: TGTGCCAGCAGCTGGACAGGGCGGGGGACTGAAGCTTTCTTT

clone_size: .
j_call: TRBJ2-7
v_call: TRBV15
d_call: .
cdr3_aa: CATSREGQGLWEQYF
cdr3_nt: TGTGCCACCAGCAGAGAAGGCCAGGGCCTCTGGGAGCAGTACTTC

clone_size: .
j_call: TRBJ1-2
v_call: TRBV9
d_call: .
cdr3_aa: CASSVWGDSYGYTF
cdr3_nt: TGTGCCAGCAGCGTATGGGGGGATTCCTATGGCTACACCTTC

clone_size: .
j_call: TRBJ2-4
v_call: TRBV11-2
d_call: .
cdr3_aa: CASSSIRGAKNIQYF
cdr3_nt: TGTGCCAGCAGCTCTATTAGGGGTGCCAAAAACATTCAGTACTTC

clone_size: .
j_call: TRBJ1-6
v_call: TRBV7-9
d_call: .
cdr3_aa: CASSSDRYNSPLHF
cdr3_nt: TGTGCCAGCAGCTCGGACAGATATAATTCACCCCTCCACTTT

clone_size: .
j_call: TRBJ1-1
v_call: TRBV30
d_call: .
cdr3_aa: CAWSVVALNEAFF
cdr3_nt: TGTGCCTGGAGTGTAGTAGCCCTCAATGAAGCTTTCTTT

clone_size: .
j_call: TRBJ2-1
v_call: TRBV4-2
d_call: TRBD2
cdr3_aa: CASSQEPSGPNEQFF
cdr3_nt: TGTGCCAGCAGCCAAGAGCCTAGCGGACCCAATGAGCAGTTCTTC